This TCR beta chain emerged from a study of T cell responses to AZD1222 COVID-19 vaccine. At the level of the study: Second-dose intervals near 4 or 12 weeks were combined.

Losses at the gene ends were 1 base for V and 8 bases for J; bases not matched to a gene: 3. The CDR3 consists of 15 residues. Germline lookup yields CDR1 SGHRS and CDR2 YFSETQ. Here immunoSEQ multiplex PCR was the method, and the copy in TCRdb shows in-frame clones only, minus some. This sample has some 100,000 clones, with 91% found just once. To note about this clone: Its cognate antigen is unknown.

Study results and limitations: Clonal diversity was possibly underestimated; the donors were predominantly white British and more often female.

The sequence was obtained from an adult in good health. This chain uses TRBV5-1 with TRBJ1-4; 12 bases fit TRBD1. Here the sequenced sample was peripheral blood, taken on day 0 of AZD1222 vaccination. This CDR3 is CASSLRDRGQEKLFF. In DNA form, the CDR3 reads TGCGCCAGCAGCTTGAGGGACAGGGGGCAAGAAAAACTGTTTTTT.